The rows below give T cell receptor beta chains drawn from one sample of a study of technical replicates of blood from a few donors. Data came from immunoSEQ multiplex PCR; TCRdb stores just in-frame clones and leaves some out. The sample has some 64,000 clones, 85% to 95% seen once. The sequencing sample was made of PBMCs. All receptors derive from a human donor in good health. Some clones in this sample may be carry-over from other donors' samples. The CDR3 runs from the conserved cysteine through the conserved F or W. A D gene is named only where the DNA matches it firmly. Size values are once, few and many counts, or a class for expanded clones, and some rows have none.

d_gene	v_gene	j_gene	abundance	len	CDR3aa	CDR3nt
-	TRBV10-3	TRBJ1-4	-	13	CAIRSAMGEKLFF	TGTGCCATCCGGAGCGCGATGGGTGAAAAACTGTTTTTT
TRBD1	TRBV7-9	TRBJ1-1	-	12	CASSLDRGVAFF	TGTGCCAGCAGCCTCGACAGGGGAGTAGCTTTCTTT
-	TRBV30	TRBJ2-2	-	14	CAWSAGLLFGELFF	TGTGCCTGGAGTGCTGGACTCCTCTTTGGGGAGCTGTTTTTT
TRBD1	TRBV4-3	TRBJ2-7	-	14	CASSLRQGAYEQYF	TGCGCCAGCAGCTTACGACAGGGGGCTTACGAGCAGTACTTC
TRBD1	TRBV15	TRBJ2-7	-	15	CATSRARDRDYEQYF	TGTGCCACCAGCAGGGCCCGGGACAGGGACTACGAGCAGTACTTC
-	TRBV4-2	TRBJ2-3	-	13	CASSQRSSDTQYF	TGTGCCAGCAGTCAAAGGAGCTCAGATACGCAGTATTTT
TRBD2	TRBV12-5	TRBJ2-1	-	20	CASGLVRLAGGPSSYNEQFF	TGTGCTAGTGGTTTGGTTCGACTAGCGGGGGGCCCTAGCTCCTACAATGAGCAGTTCTTC
-	TRBV6-5	TRBJ1-6	few	13	CASSGQYNSPLHF	TGTGCCAGCAGTGGACAGTATAATTCACCCCTCCACTTT
-	TRBV7-9	TRBJ1-3	-	15	CASSQNQRLENTIYF	TGTGCCAGCAGCCAAAACCAGAGACTAGAAAACACCATATATTTT
-	TRBV15	TRBJ2-3	-	13	CATRAEGPDTQYF	TGTGCCACCCGGGCGGAGGGCCCAGATACGCAGTATTTT
-	TRBV7-3	TRBJ2-5	once	15	CASSPRGTRRETQYF	TGTGCCAGCAGCCCCCGGGGAACGAGGCGAGAGACCCAGTACTTC
-	TRBV29-1	TRBJ2-1	-	16	CSVEAEGEGIYNEQFF	TGCAGCGTTGAAGCGGAGGGAGAGGGGATTTACAATGAGCAGTTCTTC
TRBD1	TRBV7-6	TRBJ1-1	-	15	CASSKQTGANTEAFF	TGTGCCAGCAGCAAACAGACAGGGGCGAACACTGAAGCTTTCTTT
TRBD1	TRBV6-5	TRBJ2-7	-	14	CASSSQGFEDEQYF	TGTGCCAGCAGTTCACAGGGGTTTGAGGACGAGCAGTACTTC
-	TRBV7-9	TRBJ2-5	-	14	CASSPAGSQETQYF	TGTGCCAGCAGCCCCGCGGGGTCACAAGAGACCCAGTACTTC
TRBD2	TRBV4-3	TRBJ2-7	-	17	CASSRQHTSGGTYEQYF	TGCGCCAGCAGCCGACAACACACTAGCGGGGGCACCTACGAGCAGTACTTC
-	TRBV2	TRBJ1-1	-	12	CASKPGGTEAFF	TGTGCCAGCAAGCCTGGAGGCACTGAAGCTTTCTTT
-	TRBV5-1	TRBJ2-5	-	16	CASSLGAAGIGETQYF	TGCGCCAGCAGCTTGGGGGCCGCCGGGATAGGGGAGACCCAGTACTTC
-	TRBV11-2	TRBJ1-1	-	15	CASRPIRGMNTEAFF	TGTGCCAGCAGACCAATCCGGGGGATGAACACTGAAGCTTTCTTT
-	TRBV9	TRBJ2-2	-	15	CASSEGYVNTGELFF	TGTGCCAGCAGCGAGGGGTACGTGAACACCGGGGAGCTGTTTTTT
-	TRBV5-8	TRBJ2-3	-	15	CASSLPGGGTDTQYF	TGTGCCAGCAGCCTGCCAGGAGGGGGCACAGATACGCAGTATTTT
TRBD2	TRBV4-1	TRBJ2-2	-	19	CASSLFGGGGLANTGELFF	TGCGCCAGCAGCCTCTTTGGCGGGGGTGGACTAGCGAACACCGGGGAGCTGTTTTTT